These 8 T cell receptor beta chains were sequenced from one sample in a study of CD8+ T cells in alopecia areata. Once RNA had been extracted, it was reverse transcribed into cDNA to act as the sequencing template. The method was immunoSEQ multiplex PCR; TCRdb's version includes in-frame clones alone and lacks a portion of them. The table has roughly 180,000 clones, around 49% seen once. The treatment is: oral pan-JAK inhibitor, 5-10 mg twice daily. The sequences come from CD8+ T cells sorted from blood, collected around week 54, from a patient treated with tofacitinib. Every receptor here comes from a human donor with alopecia areata.

This CDR3 reads CASSLEGRNSPLHF. CDR3 nucleotide sequence: TGTGCCAGCAGCTTAGAAGGGAGGAATTCACCCCTCCACTTT. This chain connects TRBV7-8 to TRBJ1-6; D remains unclear. The germline V gene has CDR1 SGHVS and CDR2 FQNEAQ. V lost 1 base, J lost 7 bases, and 8 bases lay in between. The CDR3 consists of 14 residues.

The CDR3 sequence is CASSMDSNYEQYF. CDR3 DNA: TGCGCCAGCAGCATGGACAGCAACTACGAGCAGTACTTC. The chain has TRBV5-1 and TRBJ2-7, with D perhaps TRBD1 (6 bases). Germline V lookup: CDR1 SGHRS, CDR2 YFSETQ. The CDR3 is made up of 13 amino acids. V was pared by 4 bases and J by 3 bases, with 11 bases between.

This rearrangement joins TRBV13 to TRBJ2-3; D gene unclear. Germline V gene data show CDR1 as PRHDT and CDR2 as FYEKMQ (reference sequence). CDR3 size: 16 residues. Between the trimmed V and J ends, which lost 1 base and 0 bases, there was a span of 11 bases. The CDR3 DNA reads as TGTGCCAGCAGCTTAGTGGGGTCTCCTAGCACAGATACGCAGTATTTT. This encodes CASSLVGSPSTDTQYF.

V is TRBV15 and J is TRBJ2-2; D is unresolved. Germline V gene lookup returns CDR1 LNHNV and CDR2 YYDKDF (reference sequence). CDR3 length: 13 residues. V lost 1 base and J lost 5, with 5 bases in between. The CDR3 reads CATSRGRTGELFF. DNA for the CDR3: TGTGCCACCAGCAGAGGAAGGACCGGGGAGCTGTTTTTT.

The chain employs TRBV5-4 and TRBJ2-5; TRBD2 aligns across 15 bases. This CDR3 is 16 amino acids long. Germline CDR1 is SGHNT and CDR2 is YYREEE (reference sequence). The ends lost 4 bases at V and 4 bases at J; junction bases unmatched: 5. The CDR3 coding sequence is TGTGCCAGCAGCCCTGGGACTAGCGGGGGGATAGAGACCCAGTACTTC. This translates into CASSPGTSGGIETQYF.

This clone has only a few counts. The V and J genes are TRBV6-5 and TRBJ1-1; D is undetermined. The CDR3 consists of 13 residues. V shed 4 bases and J shed 5 bases, with 11 bases lying between them. CDR1 MNHEY and CDR2 SVGAGI come from the germline V gene. The CDR3 region is CASSFGVGTEAFF. CDR3 sequence (DNA): TGTGCCAGCAGTTTCGGGGTTGGAACTGAAGCTTTCTTT.

In this sample, this clone turned up a few times. The genes are TRBV29-1 and TRBJ2-2; D is perhaps TRBD1 (6 bases). CDR1 is SQVTM and CDR2 is ANQGSEA in the germline V gene. Trimming took off 4 bases at V and 4 bases at J, with 13 bases between the two ends. The CDR3 sequence is 14 residues long. In DNA, the CDR3 is TGCAGCGTTGTGCAACAGGGAAGCACCGGGGAGCTGTTTTTT. As protein: CSVVQQGSTGELFF.

This chain uses TRBV7-9 with TRBJ2-1; a weak D match, TRBD1 (6 bases). The germline V gene encodes CDR1 SEHNR and CDR2 FQNEAQ (reference sequence). This CDR3 has 15 amino acids. Trimming stripped 4 bases from V and 4 bases from J, with 14 bases between. The CDR3 spells CASSSDRGPYNEQFF. The CDR3 region has the DNA TGTGCCAGCAGCTCGGACAGAGGGCCTTACAATGAGCAGTTCTTC.